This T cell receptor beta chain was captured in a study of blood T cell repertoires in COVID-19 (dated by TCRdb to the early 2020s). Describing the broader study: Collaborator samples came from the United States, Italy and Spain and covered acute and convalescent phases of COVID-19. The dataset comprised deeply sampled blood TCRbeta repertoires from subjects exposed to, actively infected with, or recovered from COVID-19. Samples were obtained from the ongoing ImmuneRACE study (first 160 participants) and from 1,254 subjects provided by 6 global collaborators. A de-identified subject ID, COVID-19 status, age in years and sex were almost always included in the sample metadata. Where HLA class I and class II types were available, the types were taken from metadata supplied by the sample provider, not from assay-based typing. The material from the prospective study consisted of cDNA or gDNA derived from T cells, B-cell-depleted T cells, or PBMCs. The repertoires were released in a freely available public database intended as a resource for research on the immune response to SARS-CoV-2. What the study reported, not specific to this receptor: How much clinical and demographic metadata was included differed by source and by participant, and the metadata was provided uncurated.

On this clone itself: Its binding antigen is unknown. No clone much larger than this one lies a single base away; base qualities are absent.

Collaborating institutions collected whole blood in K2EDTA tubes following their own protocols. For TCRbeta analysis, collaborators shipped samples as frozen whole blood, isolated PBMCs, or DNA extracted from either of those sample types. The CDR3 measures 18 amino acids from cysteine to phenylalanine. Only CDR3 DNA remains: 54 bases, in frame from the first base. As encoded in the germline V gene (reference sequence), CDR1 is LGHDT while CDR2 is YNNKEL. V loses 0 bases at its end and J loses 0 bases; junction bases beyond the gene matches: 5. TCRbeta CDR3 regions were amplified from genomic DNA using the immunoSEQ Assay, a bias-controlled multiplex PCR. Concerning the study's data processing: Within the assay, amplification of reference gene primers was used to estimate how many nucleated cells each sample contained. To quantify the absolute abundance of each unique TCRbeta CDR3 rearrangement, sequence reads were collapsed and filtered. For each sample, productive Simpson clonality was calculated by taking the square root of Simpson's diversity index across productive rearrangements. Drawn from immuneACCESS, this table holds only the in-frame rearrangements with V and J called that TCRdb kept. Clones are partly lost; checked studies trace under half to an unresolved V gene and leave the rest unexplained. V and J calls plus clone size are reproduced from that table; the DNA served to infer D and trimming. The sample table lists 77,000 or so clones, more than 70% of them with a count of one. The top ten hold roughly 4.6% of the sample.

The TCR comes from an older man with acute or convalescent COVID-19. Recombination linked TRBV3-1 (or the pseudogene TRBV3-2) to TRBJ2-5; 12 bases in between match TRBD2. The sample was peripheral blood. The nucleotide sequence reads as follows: TGTGCCAGCAGCCAAGATGGCCTAGCGGGGGGGTACCAAGAGACCCAGTACTTC. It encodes CASSQDGLAGGYQETQYF.